The clone carrying this TCR beta chain occurred many times. The sample is drawn from a study of identical twins. The CDR3 extends over 13 amino acids. V was clipped by 5 bases and J by 10 bases, with 17 bases between them. Each CDR3 protein is one row after TCRdb ran MiXCR on the 5' RACE reads. The repertoire has under 300,000 distinct CDR3 sequences, more than 9.5% of them found once; the top ten carry around 4%. The sample was also reused in another study, on yellow fever vaccine responses in identical twins.

The sample comprised memory (CD45RO+) T cells sorted from blood. The receptor was derived from a woman aged 18-35 years in good health. The chain links TRBV12-3 or TRBV12-4 to TRBJ1-1, with D unclear. CDR3 sequence: CASSPGPSNIAFF. CDR3 DNA: TGTGCCAGCAGTCCCGGACCTAGTAATATAGCTTTCTTT.